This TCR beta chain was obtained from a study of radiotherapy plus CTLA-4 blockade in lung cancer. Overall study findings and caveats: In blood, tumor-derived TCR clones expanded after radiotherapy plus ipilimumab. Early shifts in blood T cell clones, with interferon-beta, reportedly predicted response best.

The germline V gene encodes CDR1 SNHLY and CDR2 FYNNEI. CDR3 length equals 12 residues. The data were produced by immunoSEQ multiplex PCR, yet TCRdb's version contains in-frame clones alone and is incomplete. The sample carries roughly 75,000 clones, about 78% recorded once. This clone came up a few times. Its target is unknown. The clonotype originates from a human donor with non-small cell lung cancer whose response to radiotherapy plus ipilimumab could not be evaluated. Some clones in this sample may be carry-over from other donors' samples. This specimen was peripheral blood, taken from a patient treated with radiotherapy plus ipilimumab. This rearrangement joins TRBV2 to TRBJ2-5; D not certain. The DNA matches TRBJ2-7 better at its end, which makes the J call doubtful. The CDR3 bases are TGTGCCAGCAGTAACAGTTCTCCCGAGCAGTACTTC. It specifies CASSNSSPEQYF.